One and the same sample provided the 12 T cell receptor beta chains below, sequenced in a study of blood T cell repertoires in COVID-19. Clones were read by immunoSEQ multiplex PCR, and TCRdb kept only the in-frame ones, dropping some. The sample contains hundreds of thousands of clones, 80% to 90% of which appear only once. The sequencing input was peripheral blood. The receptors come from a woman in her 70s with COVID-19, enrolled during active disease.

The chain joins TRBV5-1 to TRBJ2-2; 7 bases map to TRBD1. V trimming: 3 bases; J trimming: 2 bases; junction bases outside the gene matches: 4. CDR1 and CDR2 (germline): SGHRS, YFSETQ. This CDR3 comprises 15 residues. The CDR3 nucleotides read TGCGCCAGCAGCTCCCGACAGGGTAACACCGGGGAGCTGTTTTTT. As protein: CASSSRQGNTGELFF.

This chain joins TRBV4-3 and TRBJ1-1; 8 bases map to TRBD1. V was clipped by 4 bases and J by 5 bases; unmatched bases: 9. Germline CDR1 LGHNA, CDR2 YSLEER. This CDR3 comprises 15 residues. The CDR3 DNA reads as TGCGCCAGCAGCCCTGACAGGGGAATAGGGACTGAAGCTTTCTTT. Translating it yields CASSPDRGIGTEAFF.

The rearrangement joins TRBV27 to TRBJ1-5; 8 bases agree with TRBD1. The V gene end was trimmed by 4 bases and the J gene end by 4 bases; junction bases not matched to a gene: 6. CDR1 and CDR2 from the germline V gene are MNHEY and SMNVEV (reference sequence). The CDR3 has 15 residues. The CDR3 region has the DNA TGTGCCAGCAGTTACGGACAGGGAAGTAATCAGCCCCAGCATTTT. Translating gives CASSYGQGSNQPQHF.

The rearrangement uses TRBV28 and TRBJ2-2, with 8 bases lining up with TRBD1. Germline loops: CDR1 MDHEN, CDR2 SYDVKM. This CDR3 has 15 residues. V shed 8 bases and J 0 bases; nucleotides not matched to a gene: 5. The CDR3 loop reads CASGSGGPNTGELFF. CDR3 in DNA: TGTGCCAGCGGCTCAGGGGGCCCGAACACCGGGGAGCTGTTTTTT. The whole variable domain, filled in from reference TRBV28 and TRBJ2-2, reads DVKVTQSSRYLVKRTGEKVFLECVQDMDHENMFWYRQDPGLGLRLIYFSYDVKMKEKGDIPEGYSVSREKKERFSLILESASTNQTSMYLCASGSGGPNTGELFFGEGSRLTVL.

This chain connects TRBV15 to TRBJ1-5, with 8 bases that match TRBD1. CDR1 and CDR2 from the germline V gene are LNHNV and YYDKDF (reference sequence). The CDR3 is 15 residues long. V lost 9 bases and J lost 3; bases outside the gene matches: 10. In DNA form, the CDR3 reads TGTGCCACACAGGGGGGGGATCCCCACAATCAGCCCCAGCATTTT. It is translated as CATQGGDPHNQPQHF.

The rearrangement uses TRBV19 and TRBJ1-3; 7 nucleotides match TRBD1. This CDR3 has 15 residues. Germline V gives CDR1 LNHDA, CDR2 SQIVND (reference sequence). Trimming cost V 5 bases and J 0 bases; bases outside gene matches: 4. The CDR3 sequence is CASSQTGSSGNTIYF. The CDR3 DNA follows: TGTGCCAGTAGTCAGACAGGGAGCTCTGGAAACACCATATATTTT.

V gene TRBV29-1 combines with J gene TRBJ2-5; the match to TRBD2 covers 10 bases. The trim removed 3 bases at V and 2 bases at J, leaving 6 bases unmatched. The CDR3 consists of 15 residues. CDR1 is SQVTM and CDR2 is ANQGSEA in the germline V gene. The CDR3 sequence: CSVDPPSGSQETQYF. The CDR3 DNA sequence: TGCAGCGTTGACCCCCCTAGCGGGAGTCAAGAGACCCAGTACTTC.

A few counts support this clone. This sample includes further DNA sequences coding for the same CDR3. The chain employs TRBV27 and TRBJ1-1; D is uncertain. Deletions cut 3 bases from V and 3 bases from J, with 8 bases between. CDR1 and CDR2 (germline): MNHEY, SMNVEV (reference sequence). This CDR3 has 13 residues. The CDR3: CASSFSGYTEAFF. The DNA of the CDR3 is TGTGCCAGCAGTTTTTCGGGGTACACTGAAGCTTTCTTT.

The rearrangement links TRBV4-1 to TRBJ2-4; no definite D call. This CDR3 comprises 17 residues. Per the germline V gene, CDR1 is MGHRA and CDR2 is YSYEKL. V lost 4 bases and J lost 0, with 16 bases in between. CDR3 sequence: CASSLSYSELAKNIQYF. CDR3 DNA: TGCGCCAGCAGCCTCAGTTACAGTGAATTAGCCAAAAACATTCAGTACTTC.

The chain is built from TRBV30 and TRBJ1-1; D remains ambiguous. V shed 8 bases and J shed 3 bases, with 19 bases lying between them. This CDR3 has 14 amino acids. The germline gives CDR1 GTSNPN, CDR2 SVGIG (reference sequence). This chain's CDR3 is CAGWKVRGHTEAFF. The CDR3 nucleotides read TGTGCCGGCTGGAAGGTCCGAGGGCACACTGAAGCTTTCTTT. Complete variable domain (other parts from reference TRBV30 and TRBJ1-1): SQTIHQWPATLVQPVGSPLSLECTVEGTSNPNLYWYRQAAGRGLQLLFYSVGIGQISSEVPQNLSASRPQDRQFILSSKKLLLSDSGFYLCAGWKVRGHTEAFFGQGTRLTVV.

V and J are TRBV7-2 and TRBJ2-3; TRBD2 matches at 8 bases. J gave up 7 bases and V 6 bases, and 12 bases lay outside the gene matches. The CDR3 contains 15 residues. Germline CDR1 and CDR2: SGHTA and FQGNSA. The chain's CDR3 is CASSGLAPQENTQYF. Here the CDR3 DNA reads TGTGCCAGCAGTGGACTAGCTCCGCAGGAGAATACGCAGTATTTT.

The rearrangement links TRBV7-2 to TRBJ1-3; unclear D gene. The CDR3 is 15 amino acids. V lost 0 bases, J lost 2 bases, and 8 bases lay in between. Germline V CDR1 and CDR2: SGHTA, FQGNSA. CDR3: CASSLASRTGNTIYF. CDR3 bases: TGTGCCAGCAGCTTAGCGAGCAGGACTGGAAACACCATATATTTT.